This TCR beta chain was obtained from a study of monozygotic twins with inflammatory bowel disease. A remark on this clonotype: Antigen specificity is unknown.

Germline CDR1 reads SQVTM; CDR2 reads ANQGSEA. The CDR3 consists of 12 residues. Study-level points and caveats: Since immunosuppressive treatments differed, patient repertoires may have gained added variability.

TCRdb reworked the 5' RACE reads into one entry per CDR3 protein, no DNA. Found here are 400,000 to 500,000 distinct CDR3 sequences; the top ten clones hold approximately 2.3%. The specimen was blood. This receptor was taken from a human donor with ulcerative colitis or Crohn's disease, or a healthy co-twin of an affected twin (not recorded which). J is TRBJ2-3 and V is TRBV29-1. This CDR3 reads CSVGFLTDTQYF.